A single sample is the source of the 14 T cell receptor beta chains below, sequenced in a study of blood T cell repertoires in COVID-19. Libraries were prepared by immunoSEQ multiplex PCR; TCRdb keeps only in-frame clonotypes and omits some of them. The table records roughly 290,000 clones, around 85% of them present only once. The specimen was PBMCs or T cells enriched from blood (not recorded which). The receptors derive from a man aged 25 to 40 who had recovered from COVID-19.

This clone has just one count. This chain connects TRBV27 to TRBJ1-5; TRBD1 matches at 7 bases. From germline, CDR1 is MNHEY and CDR2 SMNVEV (reference sequence). The CDR3 covers 14 residues. V lost 4 bases, J lost 10 bases, and 10 bases stayed unmatched. Here the CDR3 reads CASSSKRDSYPQHF. Written as DNA, the CDR3 is TGTGCCAGCAGTTCAAAGAGGGACAGTTATCCCCAGCATTTT.

The rearrangement links TRBV19 to TRBJ1-2; D gene unclear. The CDR3 extends over 12 amino acids. In germline, CDR1 is LNHDA, CDR2 SQIVND (reference sequence). Trimming shortened V by 1 base and J by 2 bases, and 2 bases separated the two germline ends. This CDR3 is CASSIVNYGYTF. CDR3 nucleotides: TGTGCCAGTAGTATAGTAAACTATGGCTACACCTTC.

V usage is TRBV18 and J usage is TRBJ2-3, with D unresolved. Germline V lookup: CDR1 KGHSH, CDR2 LQKENI. Trimming stripped 1 base from V and 3 bases from J, with 11 bases between. This CDR3 is 15 amino acids long. CDR3 sequence (DNA): TGTGCCAGCTCACCACTCCCAGGTCAGACAGATACGCAGTATTTT. This sequence encodes CASSPLPGQTDTQYF.

This chain connects TRBV7-6 to TRBJ1-1, with 8 bases aligning to TRBD1. Germline V gives CDR1 SGHVS, CDR2 FNYEAQ. V shed 1 base and J 1 base; nucleotides not matched to a gene: 8. The CDR3 length is 17 residues. The CDR3 protein is CASSLVPGGSANTEAFF. In DNA form, the CDR3 reads TGTGCCAGCAGCTTAGTTCCAGGGGGCTCCGCGAACACTGAAGCTTTCTTT.

The chain couples TRBV9 to TRBJ2-6, with unresolved D. Trimming took 3 bases from V and 1 from J, leaving 14 bases between them. Germline V lookup: CDR1 SGDLS, CDR2 YYNGEE. CDR3 size: 17 residues. The CDR3 spells CASSATDYPSGANVLTF. CDR3 nucleotide sequence: TGTGCCAGCAGCGCAACAGATTACCCTTCTGGGGCCAACGTCCTGACTTTC.

The chain recombines TRBV5-4 with TRBJ1-1; TRBD1 is a possible D gene (6 bases). The germline V gene encodes CDR1 SGHNT and CDR2 YYREEE (reference sequence). The CDR3 length is 14 residues. Trimming pared 3 bases from V and 4 bases from J, leaving 13 bases between. The CDR3 coding sequence is TGTGCCAGCAGCTGGGGGGGCGAGGGCACTGAAGCTTTCTTT. It is translated as CASSWGGEGTEAFF.

The J gene is TRBJ2-3, the V gene TRBV18, with D unresolved. Between the trimmed V and J ends, which lost 5 bases and 6 bases, there was a span of 9 bases. The CDR3 contains 12 residues. Germline loops: CDR1 KGHSH, CDR2 LQKENI. The CDR3 region is CASSSSRDTQYF. In DNA, the CDR3 is TGTGCCAGCTCAAGTTCTAGGGATACGCAGTATTTT.

The chain carries TRBV6-2 or TRBV6-3 and TRBJ1-2; tentatively, D is TRBD1 (5 bases). Germline loops: CDR1 MNHEY, CDR2 SVGEGT. V lost 2 bases to trimming and J lost 6 bases, with 16 bases between them. CDR3 length: 15 residues. The CDR3 here is CASSYSIVTGDGYTF. The CDR3 DNA is TGTGCCAGCAGTTACAGTATCGTAACAGGCGATGGCTACACCTTC.

This clone was detected only once. The chain has TRBV7-3 and TRBJ2-7; 8 bases map to TRBD1. The CDR3 spans 14 residues. J gave up 6 bases and V 0 bases, and 4 bases lay outside the gene matches. Per germline, CDR1 SGHTA and CDR2 FQGTGA. CDR3 DNA: TGTGCCAGCAGCTTAACGGCAGGGGGCTTCGAGCAGTACTTC. Translation gives CASSLTAGGFEQYF.

The V gene is TRBV12-5, the J gene TRBJ2-5, with D possibly matching TRBD2 (6 bases). Trimming shortened V by 3 bases and J by 4 bases, and 15 bases separated the two germline ends. Germline V gene sequence: CDR1 LGHNT, CDR2 FRNRAP. The CDR3 extends over 15 amino acids. CDR3 bases: TGTGCTAGTGGTTTCGAGGGGTACGGGGGAGAGACCCAGTACTTC. Its protein product is CASGFEGYGGETQYF.

This chain links TRBV5-1 with TRBJ2-3; 9 positions agree with TRBD2. The CDR3 runs 18 residues. Germline V gene data show CDR1 as SGHRS and CDR2 as YFSETQ. With V trimmed by 5 bases and J by 4 bases, 17 bases remained unmatched. This CDR3 is CASSPRAPGAGGPDTQYF. DNA of the CDR3: TGCGCCAGCAGTCCCCGGGCTCCCGGGGCGGGGGGGCCAGATACGCAGTATTTT.

V and J are TRBV19 and TRBJ2-6, with a tentative D call TRBD2 (5 bases). The CDR3 contains 16 residues. Germline values: CDR1 LNHDA, CDR2 SQIVND (reference sequence). The V gene lost 5 bases and the J gene lost 2 bases, with 13 bases spanning the gap. The CDR3 DNA is TGTGCCAGTAGTCCCGAGATCGGGGCTGGGGCCAACGTCCTGACTTTC. Its translation: CASSPEIGAGANVLTF.

This chain uses TRBV18 with TRBJ1-2, with D maybe TRBD1 (5 bases). The CDR3 sequence is 13 residues long. Germline CDR1 reads KGHSH; CDR2 reads LQKENI. Trimming shortened V by 3 bases and J by 3 bases, and 8 bases separated the two germline ends. The DNA of the CDR3 is TGTGCCAGCTCACCTGGCAGGGACTATGGCTACACCTTC. Encoded protein: CASSPGRDYGYTF.

This rearrangement joins TRBV29-1 to TRBJ1-2; 7 nucleotides align to TRBD1. The CDR3 length is 15 residues. The germline CDR1 and CDR2 sequences are SQVTM and ANQGSEA. With V trimmed by 5 bases and J by 7 bases, 16 bases remained unmatched. Here the CDR3 reads CSVFIPTGTAAGYTF. The CDR3 coding sequence is TGCAGCGTTTTTATTCCGACAGGGACGGCGGCTGGCTACACCTTC. The variable domain in full, with the rest retrieved from reference TRBV29-1 and TRBJ1-2, is SAVISQKPSRDICQRGTSLTIQCQVDSQVTMMFWYRQQPGQSLTLIATANQGSEATYESGFVIDKFPISRPNLTFSTLTVSNMSPEDSSIYLCSVFIPTGTAAGYTFGSGTRLTVV.